Each of the 15 T cell receptor beta chains below was sequenced from the same sample in a study of blood T cell repertoires in COVID-19. Generated by immunoSEQ multiplex PCR, the TCRdb table keeps only in-frame clones and is missing some. The sample shows approximately 400,000 clones, 81% of them seen only once. Sequenced sample: peripheral blood. Receptor source: a human donor with acute or convalescent COVID-19. The donor label of this sample is uncertain.

The chain has TRBV19 and TRBJ1-1; maybe TRBD1 (5 bases). Germline values: CDR1 LNHDA, CDR2 SQIVND (reference sequence). V was cut by 0 bases and J by 2 bases, with 16 bases left in between. The CDR3 totals 17 residues. In DNA, the CDR3 is TGTGCCAGTAGTATAGATCCGTCCGACAGACGAAACACTGAAGCTTTCTTT. As protein: CASSIDPSDRRNTEAFF.

The CDR3 DNA reads as TGCGCCAGCAGCTTGGGCCCCCTCGGTTCCCACGAGCAGTACTTC. This translates into CASSLGPLGSHEQYF. The rearrangement joins TRBV5-1 to TRBJ2-7; D is unclear. Germline CDR1 and CDR2: SGHRS and YFSETQ. CDR3 length equals 15 residues. Trimming took 0 bases from V and 5 from J, leaving 15 bases between them.

The chain uses TRBV2 and TRBJ1-6; 8 bases map to TRBD1. J lost 9 bases, V lost 6 bases, and 7 bases had no gene match. The CDR3 runs to 14 residues. The V gene's germline CDR1 is SNHLY and CDR2 FYNNEI. The CDR3 nucleotides read TGTGCCAGCAGCCGACAGGGGCGATTTTCACCCCTCCACTTT. It yields the protein CASSRQGRFSPLHF. Filled out from reference TRBV2 and TRBJ1-6, the complete variable domain reads EPEVTQTPSHQVTQMGQEVILRCVPISNHLYFYWYRQILGQKVEFLVSFYNNEISEKSEIFDDQFSVERPDGSNFTLKIRSTKLEDSAMYFCASSRQGRFSPLHFGNGTRLTVT.

The genes are TRBV16 and TRBJ2-4; maybe TRBD2 (5 bases). Germline V gene lookup returns CDR1 KGHSY and CDR2 FQNENV. The CDR3 is 15 residues long. Trimming removed 4 bases at V and 3 bases at J, with 13 bases between. The DNA of the CDR3 is TGTGCCAGCAGCCCCTCCCAGGCGGGCAAAAACATTCAGTACTTC. The encoded protein is CASSPSQAGKNIQYF.

V and J are TRBV7-6 and TRBJ2-3, with D perhaps matching TRBD1 (6 bases). There are 15 residues in the CDR3. CDR1 is SGHVS, CDR2 FNYEAQ, per germline. V gave up 8 bases and J gave up 1 base, with 16 bases separating them. CDR3: CASGLAGAGTDTQYF. The CDR3 coding sequence is TGTGCCAGCGGGCTGGCAGGGGCCGGCACAGATACGCAGTATTTT.

This clone was seen a few times. The chain uses TRBV9 and TRBJ2-7, with D uncertain. The CDR3 loop spans 12 amino acids. Germline CDR1 and CDR2: SGDLS and YYNGEE. Deletions cut 3 bases from V and 0 bases from J, with 4 bases between. The CDR3 DNA reads as TGTGCCAGCAGCGCCGTCTCCTACGAGCAGTACTTC. Protein: CASSAVSYEQYF.

CDR3 coding DNA: TGTGCCAGCAGCCCCGCCCAAAGAGGCGAGCAGTTCTTC. Translated, it gives CASSPAQRGEQFF. This chain links TRBV11-3 with TRBJ2-1; D remains ambiguous. The V gene lost 5 bases and the J gene lost 10 bases, with 15 bases spanning the gap. This CDR3 region has 13 residues. The germline V gene encodes CDR1 SGHNT and CDR2 YENEEA.

The CDR3 protein is CSASDRQAINQPQHF. For the CDR3, the DNA is TGCAGTGCTAGTGATAGACAGGCGATCAATCAGCCCCAGCATTTT. The chain has TRBV20-1 and TRBJ1-5, with D perhaps matching TRBD1 (6 bases). V was trimmed by 3 bases and J by 3 bases, leaving 15 bases between them. CDR3 length: 15 amino acids. Per the germline V gene, CDR1 is DFQATT and CDR2 is SNEGSKA (reference sequence).

V usage is TRBV30 and J usage is TRBJ1-4, with D maybe TRBD1 (6 bases). Trimming pared 3 bases from V and 11 bases from J, leaving 16 bases between. CDR1 and CDR2 (germline): GTSNPN, SVGIG (reference sequence). This CDR3 is 13 amino acids long. The chain's CDR3 is CAWRVDLRGKLFF. CDR3 bases: TGTGCCTGGAGAGTGGATCTGAGGGGGAAACTGTTTTTT. The full variable domain, its missing parts supplied by reference TRBV30 and TRBJ1-4, is SQTIHQWPATLVQPVGSPLSLECTVEGTSNPNLYWYRQAAGRGLQLLFYSVGIGQISSEVPQNLSASRPQDRQFILSSKKLLLSDSGFYLCAWRVDLRGKLFFGSGTQLSVL.

The V gene is TRBV6-6, the J gene TRBJ2-7; no reliable D call. Germline CDR1 is MNHNY and CDR2 is SVGAGI (reference sequence). Trimming stripped 7 bases from V and 4 bases from J, with 8 bases between. The CDR3 extends over 11 amino acids. CDR3 DNA sequence: TGTGCCAGCACAGACGGGTACGAGCAGTACTTC. The encoded protein is CASTDGYEQYF.

V is TRBV19 and J is TRBJ2-2; D is unclear. In germline, CDR1 is LNHDA, CDR2 SQIVND (reference sequence). There are 14 residues in the CDR3. Deletions cut 1 base from V and 5 bases from J, with 8 bases between. CDR3 residues: CASSIVKRTGELFF. The CDR3 DNA follows: TGTGCCAGTAGTATAGTCAAGAGAACCGGGGAGCTGTTTTTT.

The chain is built from TRBV2 and TRBJ1-3; 7 bases match TRBD1. Per the germline V gene, CDR1 is SNHLY and CDR2 is FYNNEI. CDR3 length: 15 residues. V lost 7 bases, J lost 0 bases, and 6 bases stayed unmatched. The CDR3 loop is CASKMGQSSGNTIYF. CDR3 coding DNA: TGTGCCAGCAAAATGGGACAGAGCTCTGGAAACACCATATATTTT. Full variable domain (rest looked up from reference TRBV2 and TRBJ1-3): EPEVTQTPSHQVTQMGQEVILRCVPISNHLYFYWYRQILGQKVEFLVSFYNNEISEKSEIFDDQFSVERPDGSNFTLKIRSTKLEDSAMYFCASKMGQSSGNTIYFGEGSWLTVV.

The rearrangement links TRBV10-2 to TRBJ2-2; D is ambiguous. V was shortened by 0 bases and J by 6 bases, with 11 bases between the two germline ends. Per germline, CDR1 WSHSY and CDR2 SAAADI. The CDR3 covers 15 residues. The CDR3 loop is CASSESQQSAGELFF. The CDR3 DNA sequence: TGCGCCAGCAGTGAGTCCCAACAGTCGGCCGGGGAGCTGTTTTTT.

The chain is built from TRBV27 and TRBJ2-3; 8 bases align to TRBD1. Trimming at V came to 5 bases and at J to 1 base, leaving 5 bases not matched to a gene. CDR3 length: 15 amino acids. The germline V gene has CDR1 MNHEY and CDR2 SMNVEV (reference sequence). CDR3 DNA sequence: TGTGCCAGCAGTCCCCGACAGGGGCGCACAGATACGCAGTATTTT. Residues: CASSPRQGRTDTQYF.

This chain uses TRBV5-4 with TRBJ2-7; a weak D match, TRBD2 (5 bases). This CDR3 region has 14 residues. Trimming took 0 bases from V and 3 from J, leaving 10 bases between them. The V gene's germline CDR1 is SGHNT and CDR2 YYREEE (reference sequence). CDR3 amino acids: CASSLASGDYEQYF. In DNA form, the CDR3 reads TGTGCCAGCAGCTTGGCCAGCGGAGACTACGAGCAGTACTTC.